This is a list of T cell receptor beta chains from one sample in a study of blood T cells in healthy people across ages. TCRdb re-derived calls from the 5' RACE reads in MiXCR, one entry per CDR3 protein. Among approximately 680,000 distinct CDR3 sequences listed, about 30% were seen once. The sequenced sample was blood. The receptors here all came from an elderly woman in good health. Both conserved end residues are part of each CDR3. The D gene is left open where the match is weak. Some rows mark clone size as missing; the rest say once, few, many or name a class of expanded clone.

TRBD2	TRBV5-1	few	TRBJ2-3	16	CASSSLSGISTDTQYF	TGCGCCAGCAGCTCCCTTAGCGGGATTAGCACAGATACGCAGTATTTT
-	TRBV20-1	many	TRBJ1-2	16	CSARAPGRVRGYGYTF	TGCAGTGCTAGAGCCCCCGGGAGGGTCCGAGGCTATGGCTACACCTTC
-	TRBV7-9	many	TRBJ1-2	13	CASSQPGARRYTF	TGTGCCAGCAGCCAACCGGGAGCCCGGCGCTACACCTTC
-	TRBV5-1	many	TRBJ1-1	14	CASSLESMNTEAFF	TGCGCCAGCAGCTTGGAGTCCATGAACACTGAAGCTTTCTTT
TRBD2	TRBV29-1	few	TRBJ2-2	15	CSVVAGGPGTGELFF	TGCAGCGTGGTAGCGGGGGGGCCGGGAACCGGGGAGCTGTTTTTT
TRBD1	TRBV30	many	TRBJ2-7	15	CAWSNLEGQYYEQYF	TGTGCCTGGAGCAATCTAGAGGGACAGTACTACGAGCAGTACTTC
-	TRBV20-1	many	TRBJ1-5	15	CSASGQGYSNQPQHF	TGCAGTGCTAGTGGGCAGGGCTATAGCAATCAGCCCCAGCATTTT
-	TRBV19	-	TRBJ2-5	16	CASSSGDGLRRETQYF	TGTGCCAGTAGTTCCGGGGACGGACTCCGCCGAGAGACCCAGTACTTC
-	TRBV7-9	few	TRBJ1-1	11	CASSLKGDAFF	TGTGCCAGCAGCTTAAAGGGGGACGCTTTTTTT
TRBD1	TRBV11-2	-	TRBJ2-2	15	CASSPRTGKAGELFF	TGTGCCAGCAGCCCCCGGACAGGGAAGGCCGGGGAGCTGTTTTTT
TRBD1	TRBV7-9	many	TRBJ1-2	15	CASSSGTGMNYGYTF	TGTGCCAGCAGCTCCGGGACAGGAATGAACTATGGCTACACCTTC
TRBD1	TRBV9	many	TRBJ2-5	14	CASSSTGAQGTQYF	TGTGCCAGCAGTTCCACAGGGGCCCAGGGGACCCAGTACTTC
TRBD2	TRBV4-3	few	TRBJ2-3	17	CASSQGASGGGTDTQYF	TGCGCCAGCAGCCAAGGGGCTAGCGGGGGGGGCACAGATACGCAGTATTTT
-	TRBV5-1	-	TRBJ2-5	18	CASSLGGAGASFGNEQYF	TGCGCCAGCAGCTTGGGGGGGGCGGGGGCGTCATTCGGCAATGAGCAGTACTTC
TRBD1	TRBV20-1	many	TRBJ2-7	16	CSASTGASILSYEQYF	TGCAGTGCTTCAACAGGGGCAAGTATCCTATCCTACGAGCAGTACTTC
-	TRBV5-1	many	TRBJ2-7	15	CASSLDGLYSYEQYF	TGCGCCAGCAGCTTGGACGGACTCTACTCCTACGAGCAGTACTTC
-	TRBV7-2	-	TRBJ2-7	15	CASSLRSSESYEQYF	TGTGCCAGCAGCTTAAGGTCTAGCGAGTCCTACGAGCAGTACTTC
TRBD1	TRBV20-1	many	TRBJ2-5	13	CSARGPTGNAQYF	TGCAGTGCTAGAGGACCGACAGGGAATGCCCAGTACTTC
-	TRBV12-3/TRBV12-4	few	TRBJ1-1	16	CASSSGLSRWGTEAFF	TGTGCCAGCAGTTCCGGACTCTCACGGTGGGGCACTGAAGCTTTCTTT
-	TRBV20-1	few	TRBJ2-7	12	CSARSGQETRYF	TGCAGTGCTAGATCAGGTCAAGAGACCCGGTACTTC
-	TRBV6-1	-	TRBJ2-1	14	CASSGTFSYNEQFF	TGTGCCAGCTCCGGGACATTCTCCTACAATGAGCAGTTCTTC
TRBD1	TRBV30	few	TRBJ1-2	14	CAWSGRGQDYGYTF	TGTGCCTGGAGTGGCAGGGGGCAGGACTATGGCTACACCTTC
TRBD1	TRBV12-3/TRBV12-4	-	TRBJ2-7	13	CASSSSTGSEQYF	TGTGCCAGCAGTTCCTCGACAGGGAGCGAGCAGTACTTC
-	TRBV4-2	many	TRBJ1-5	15	CASSQDSFSNQPQHF	TGTGCCAGCAGCCAGGACAGCTTTTCAAATCAGCCCCAGCATTTT
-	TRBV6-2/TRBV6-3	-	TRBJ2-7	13	CASSKTGTYEQYF	TGTGCCAGCAGTAAAACAGGTACCTACGAGCAGTACTTC
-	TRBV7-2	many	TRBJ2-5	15	CASSPTRGHRETQYF	TGTGCCAGCAGCCCCACGCGGGGTCATCGAGAGACCCAGTACTTC
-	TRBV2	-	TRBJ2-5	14	CASSVWSVQETQYF	TGTGCCAGCAGTGTTTGGAGCGTGCAAGAGACCCAGTACTTC
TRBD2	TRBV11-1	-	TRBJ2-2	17	CASSLPERGLNTGELFF	TGTGCCAGCAGCCTTCCTGAGCGGGGCCTGAACACCGGGGAGCTGTTTTTT
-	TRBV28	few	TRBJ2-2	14	CASRAQGNTGELFF	TGTGCCAGCAGAGCACAGGGAAACACCGGGGAGCTGTTTTTT
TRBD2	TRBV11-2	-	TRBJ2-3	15	CASSPANLAGDTQYF	TGTGCCAGCAGCCCCGCCAACCTAGCGGGAGATACGCAGTATTTT
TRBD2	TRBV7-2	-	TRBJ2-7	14	CASKIAGHLYEQYF	TGTGCCAGCAAAATAGCGGGGCATCTCTACGAGCAGTACTTC
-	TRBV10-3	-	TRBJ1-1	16	CAIRNAGNYPGTEAFF	TGTGCCATCAGGAACGCCGGGAACTACCCCGGCACTGAAGCTTTCTTT